The entry below gives a single T cell receptor beta chain sequence along with its context. Its cognate antigen is unknown. The sample comes from a study of T cell repertoires in cytomegalovirus infection. Regarding the study as a whole: Carriers of CMV plus the relevant HLA were identified by cumulative public TCR beta family frequency.

CDR1 and CDR2 (germline): SGHVT, SQSDAQ. V lost 1 base, J lost 3 bases, and 8 bases stayed unmatched. The CDR3 covers 16 residues. A single record per CDR3 protein comes from TCRdb applying MiXCR to the reads. Of roughly 140,000 distinct CDR3 sequences in the sample, 20% to 25% were seen once. The material sequenced was PBMCs. This sequence joins TRBV7-4 and TRBJ1-2; 7 positions agree with TRBD1. This TCR was recovered from a human donor in good health (CMV status not recorded). Some clones in this sample may be carry-over from other donors' samples. CDR3 sequence (DNA): TGTGCCAGCAGCTTAGAATCGGTAGGGGGCTACTATGGCTACACCTTC. Amino acids: CASSLESVGGYYGYTF. The full variable domain, its missing parts supplied by reference TRBV7-4 and TRBJ1-2, is GAGVSQSPRYKVAKRGRDVALRCDSISGHVTLYWYRQTLGQGSEVLTYSQSDAQRDKSGRPSGRFSAERPERSVSTLKIQRTEQGDSAVYLCASSLESVGGYYGYTFGSGTRLTVV.